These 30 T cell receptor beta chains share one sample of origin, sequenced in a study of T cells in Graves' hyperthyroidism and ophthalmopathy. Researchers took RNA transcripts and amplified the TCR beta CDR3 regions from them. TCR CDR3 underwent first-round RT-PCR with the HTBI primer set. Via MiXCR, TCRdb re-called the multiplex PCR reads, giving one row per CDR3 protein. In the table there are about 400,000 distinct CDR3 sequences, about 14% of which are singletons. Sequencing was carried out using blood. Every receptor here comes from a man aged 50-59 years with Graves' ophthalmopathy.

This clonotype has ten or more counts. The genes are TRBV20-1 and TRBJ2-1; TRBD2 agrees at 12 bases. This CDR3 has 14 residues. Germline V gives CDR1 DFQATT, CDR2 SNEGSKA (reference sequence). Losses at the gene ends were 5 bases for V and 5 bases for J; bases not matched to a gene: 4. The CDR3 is CSAFTSGRNNEQFF. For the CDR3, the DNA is TGCAGTGCTTTTACTAGCGGGAGGAACAATGAGCAGTTCTTC.

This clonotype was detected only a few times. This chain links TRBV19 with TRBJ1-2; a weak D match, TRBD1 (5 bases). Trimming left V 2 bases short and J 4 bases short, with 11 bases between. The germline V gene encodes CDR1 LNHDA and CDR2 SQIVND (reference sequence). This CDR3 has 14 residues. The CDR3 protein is CASSILDRPYGYTF. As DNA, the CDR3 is TGTGCCAGTAGTATATTAGACAGACCCTATGGCTACACCTTC.

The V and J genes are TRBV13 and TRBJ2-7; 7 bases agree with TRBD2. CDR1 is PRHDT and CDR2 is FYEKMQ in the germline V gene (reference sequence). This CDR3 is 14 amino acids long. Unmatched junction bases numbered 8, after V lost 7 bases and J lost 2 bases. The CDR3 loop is CASTTRGGTYEQYF. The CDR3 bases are TGTGCCAGCACCACCCGGGGAGGGACCTACGAGCAGTACTTC.

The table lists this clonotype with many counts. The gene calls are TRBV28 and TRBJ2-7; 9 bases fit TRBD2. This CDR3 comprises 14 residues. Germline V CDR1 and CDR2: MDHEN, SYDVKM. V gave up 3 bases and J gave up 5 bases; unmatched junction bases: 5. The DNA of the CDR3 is TGTGCCAGCAGTTTTCTAGCGGGATCTGACGAGCAGTACTTC. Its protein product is CASSFLAGSDEQYF.

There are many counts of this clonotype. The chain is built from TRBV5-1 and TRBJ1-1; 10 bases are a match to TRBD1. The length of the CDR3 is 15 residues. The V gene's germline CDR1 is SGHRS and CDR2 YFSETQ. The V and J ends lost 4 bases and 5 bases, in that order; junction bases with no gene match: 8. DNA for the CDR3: TGCGCCAGCAGCCCCCGACAGGGGGCGTTGACTGAAGCTTTCTTT. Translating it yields CASSPRQGALTEAFF.

CDR3 sequence: CASSDQGAPETQYF. The CDR3 region has the DNA TGTGCCAGCAGTGATCAAGGGGCCCCGGAGACCCAGTACTTC. The rearrangement joins TRBV6-1 to TRBJ2-5, with D possibly matching TRBD1 (5 bases). Germline V gives CDR1 MNHNS, CDR2 SASEGT. Trimming stripped 3 bases from V and 5 bases from J, with 13 bases between. The CDR3 contains 14 residues.

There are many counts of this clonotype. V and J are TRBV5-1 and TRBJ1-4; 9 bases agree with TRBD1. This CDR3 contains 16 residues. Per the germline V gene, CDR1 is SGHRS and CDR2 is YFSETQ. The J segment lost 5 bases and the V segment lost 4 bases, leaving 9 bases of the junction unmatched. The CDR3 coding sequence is TGCGCCAGCAGCACAGCCACAGGGGGCCGAAATGAAAAACTGTTTTTT. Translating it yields CASSTATGGRNEKLFF.

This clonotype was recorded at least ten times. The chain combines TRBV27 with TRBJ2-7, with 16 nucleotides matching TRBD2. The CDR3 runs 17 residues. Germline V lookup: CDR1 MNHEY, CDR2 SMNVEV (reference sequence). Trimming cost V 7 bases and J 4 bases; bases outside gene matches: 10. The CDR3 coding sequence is TGTGCCAGCAATGCGGGGACTAGCGGGAGGGCGTGGTACGAGCAGTACTTC. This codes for CASNAGTSGRAWYEQYF.

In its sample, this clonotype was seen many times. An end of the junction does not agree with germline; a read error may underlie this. The CDR3 sequence is CASSQLTGGENLNF. CDR3 nucleotide sequence: TGTGCCAGCAGCCAATTGACGGGGGGAGAAAACCTAAACTTC. The chain has TRBV3-1 and TRBJ2-5, with 7 bases lining up with TRBD2. The V gene's germline CDR1 is LGHDT and CDR2 YNNKEL (reference sequence). The CDR3 sequence is 14 residues long.

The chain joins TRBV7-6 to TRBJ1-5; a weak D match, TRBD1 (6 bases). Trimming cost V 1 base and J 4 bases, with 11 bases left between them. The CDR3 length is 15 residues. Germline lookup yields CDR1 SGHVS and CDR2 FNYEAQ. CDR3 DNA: TGTGCCAGCAGCTTAGAGAGGGGGGGGAATCAGCCCCAGCATTTT. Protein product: CASSLERGGNQPQHF.

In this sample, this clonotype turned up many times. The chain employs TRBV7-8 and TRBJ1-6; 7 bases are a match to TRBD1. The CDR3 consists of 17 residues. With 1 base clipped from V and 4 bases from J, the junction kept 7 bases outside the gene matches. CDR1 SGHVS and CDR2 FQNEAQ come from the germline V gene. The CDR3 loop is CASSLDGRGPYNSPLHF. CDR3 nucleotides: TGTGCCAGCAGCTTAGACGGAAGGGGGCCTTATAATTCACCCCTCCACTTT.

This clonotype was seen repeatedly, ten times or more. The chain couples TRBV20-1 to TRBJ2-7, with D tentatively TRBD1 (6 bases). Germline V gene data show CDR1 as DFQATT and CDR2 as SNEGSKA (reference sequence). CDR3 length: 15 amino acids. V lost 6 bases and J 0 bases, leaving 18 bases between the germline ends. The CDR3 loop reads CSATPLTGSSYEQYF. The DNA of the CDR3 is TGCAGTGCAACCCCCTTGACAGGCAGCTCCTACGAGCAGTACTTC.

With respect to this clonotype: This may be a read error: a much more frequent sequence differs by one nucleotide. CDR3 coding DNA: TGCAGTGCTAGAGAGGCTAGCGGGTTGTTAGAGACCCAGTACTTC. Residues: CSAREASGLLETQYF. The V and J genes are TRBV20-1 and TRBJ2-5, with 8 bases matching TRBD2. V shed 0 bases and J 4 bases; nucleotides not matched to a gene: 7. The CDR3 runs to 15 residues. The germline V gene has CDR1 DFQATT and CDR2 SNEGSKA (reference sequence).

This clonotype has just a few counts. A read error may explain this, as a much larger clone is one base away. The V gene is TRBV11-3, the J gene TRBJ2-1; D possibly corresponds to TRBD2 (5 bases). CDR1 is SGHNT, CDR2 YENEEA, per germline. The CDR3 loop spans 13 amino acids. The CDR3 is CASSLASIGERFF. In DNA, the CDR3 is TGTGCCAGCAGCTTAGCTAGCATCGGTGAGCGGTTCTTC.

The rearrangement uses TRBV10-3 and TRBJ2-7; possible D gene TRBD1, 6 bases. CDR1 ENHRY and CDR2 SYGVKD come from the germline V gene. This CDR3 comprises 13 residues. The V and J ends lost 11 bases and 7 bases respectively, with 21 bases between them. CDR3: CASRGDSVREQYF. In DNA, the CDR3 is TGTGCCTCCAGGGGAGACTCAGTGAGGGAGCAGTACTTC.

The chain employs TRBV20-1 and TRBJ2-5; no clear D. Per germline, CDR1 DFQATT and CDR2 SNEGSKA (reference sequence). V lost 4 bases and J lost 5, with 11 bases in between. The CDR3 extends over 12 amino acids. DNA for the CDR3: TGCAGTGCTATTGGAGCCGCCGAGACCCAGTACTTC. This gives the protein CSAIGAAETQYF.

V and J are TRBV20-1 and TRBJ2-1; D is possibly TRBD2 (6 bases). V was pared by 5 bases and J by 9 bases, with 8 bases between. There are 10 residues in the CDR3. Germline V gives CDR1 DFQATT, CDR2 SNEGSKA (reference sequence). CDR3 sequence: CSAAGTEQFF. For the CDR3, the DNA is TGCAGTGCTGCGGGAACTGAGCAGTTCTTC.

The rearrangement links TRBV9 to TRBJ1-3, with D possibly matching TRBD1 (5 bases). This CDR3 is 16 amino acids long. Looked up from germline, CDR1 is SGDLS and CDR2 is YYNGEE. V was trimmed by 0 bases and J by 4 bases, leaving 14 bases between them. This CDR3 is CASSVDRREAGNTIYF. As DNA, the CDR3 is TGTGCCAGCAGCGTAGATCGCAGGGAGGCCGGAAACACCATATATTTT.

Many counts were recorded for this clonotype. The DNA for the CDR3 is TGTGCCAGCAGCGAAGAACTAGGACCAGATACGCAGTATTTT. It is translated as CASSEELGPDTQYF. The gene calls are TRBV7-6 and TRBJ2-3; D is perhaps TRBD2 (5 bases). From germline, CDR1 is SGHVS and CDR2 FNYEAQ. V shed 5 bases and J shed 4 bases, with 13 bases lying between them. This CDR3 is built from 14 residues.

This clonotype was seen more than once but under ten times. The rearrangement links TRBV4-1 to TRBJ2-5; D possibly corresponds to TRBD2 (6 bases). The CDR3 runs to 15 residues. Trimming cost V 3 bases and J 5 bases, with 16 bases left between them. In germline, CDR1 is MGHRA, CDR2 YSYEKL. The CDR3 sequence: CASSHGGSQRETQYF. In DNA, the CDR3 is TGCGCCAGCAGCCATGGGGGGTCCCAACGGGAGACCCAGTACTTC.

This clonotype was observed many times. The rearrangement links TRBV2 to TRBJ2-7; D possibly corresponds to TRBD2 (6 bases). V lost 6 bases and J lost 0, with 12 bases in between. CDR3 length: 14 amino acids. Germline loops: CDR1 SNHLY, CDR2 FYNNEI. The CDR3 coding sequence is TGTGCCAGCAGAGACGTTAGCGGCTCCTACGAGCAGTACTTC. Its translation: CASRDVSGSYEQYF. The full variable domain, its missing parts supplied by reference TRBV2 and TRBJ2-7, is EPEVTQTPSHQVTQMGQEVILRCVPISNHLYFYWYRQILGQKVEFLVSFYNNEISEKSEIFDDQFSVERPDGSNFTLKIRSTKLEDSAMYFCASRDVSGSYEQYFGPGTRLTVT.

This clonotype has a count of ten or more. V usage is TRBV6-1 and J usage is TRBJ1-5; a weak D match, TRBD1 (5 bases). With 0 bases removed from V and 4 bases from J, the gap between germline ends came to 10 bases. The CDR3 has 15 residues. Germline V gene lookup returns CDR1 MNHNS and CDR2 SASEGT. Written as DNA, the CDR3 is TGTGCCAGCAGTGAAGCGGGACTCCAAAATCAGCCCCAGCATTTT. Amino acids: CASSEAGLQNQPQHF.

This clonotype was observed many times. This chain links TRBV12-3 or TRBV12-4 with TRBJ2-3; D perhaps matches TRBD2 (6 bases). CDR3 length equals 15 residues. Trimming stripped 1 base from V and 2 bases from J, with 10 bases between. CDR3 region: CASSLVAGNTDTQYF. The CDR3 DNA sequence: TGTGCCAGCAGTTTAGTGGCGGGGAACACAGATACGCAGTATTTT.

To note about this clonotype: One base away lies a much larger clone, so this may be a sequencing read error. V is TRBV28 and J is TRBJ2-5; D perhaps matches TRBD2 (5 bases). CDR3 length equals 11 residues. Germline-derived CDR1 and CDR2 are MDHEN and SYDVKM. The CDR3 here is CTSSSRDWEYF. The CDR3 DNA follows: TGTACCAGCAGTTCCCGGGATTGGGAGTACTTC.

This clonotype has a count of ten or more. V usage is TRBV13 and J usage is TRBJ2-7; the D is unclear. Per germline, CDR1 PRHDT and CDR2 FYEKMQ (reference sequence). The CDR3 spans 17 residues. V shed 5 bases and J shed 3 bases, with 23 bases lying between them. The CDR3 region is CASSTFGLGKQRYEQYF. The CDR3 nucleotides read TGTGCCAGCAGCACCTTTGGTTTAGGGAAACAGCGCTACGAGCAGTACTTC.

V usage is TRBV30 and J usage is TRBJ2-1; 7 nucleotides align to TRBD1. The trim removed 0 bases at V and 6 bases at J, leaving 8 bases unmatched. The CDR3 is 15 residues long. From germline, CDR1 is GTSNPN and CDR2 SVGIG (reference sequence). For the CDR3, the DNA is TGTGCCTGGAGTGTTGGGGGACAGACCTGCAATGAGCAGTTCTTC. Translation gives CAWSVGGQTCNEQFF.

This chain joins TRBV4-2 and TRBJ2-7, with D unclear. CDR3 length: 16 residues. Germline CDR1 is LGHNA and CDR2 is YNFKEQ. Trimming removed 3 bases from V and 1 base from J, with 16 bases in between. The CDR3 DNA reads TGTGCCAGCAGCCATAATTTAATTTCAGGATCCTACGAGCAGTACTTC. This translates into CASSHNLISGSYEQYF.

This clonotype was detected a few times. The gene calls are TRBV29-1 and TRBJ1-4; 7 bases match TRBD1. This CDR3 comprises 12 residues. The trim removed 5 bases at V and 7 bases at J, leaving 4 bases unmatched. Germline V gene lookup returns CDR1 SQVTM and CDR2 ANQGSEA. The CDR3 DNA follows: TGCAGCGTTCTGACAGGGTTTGAAAAACTGTTTTTT. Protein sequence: CSVLTGFEKLFF.

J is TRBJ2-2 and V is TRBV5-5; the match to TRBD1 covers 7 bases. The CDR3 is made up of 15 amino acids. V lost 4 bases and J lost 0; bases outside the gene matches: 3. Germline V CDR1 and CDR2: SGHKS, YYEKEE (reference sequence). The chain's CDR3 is CASSIQGTNTGELFF. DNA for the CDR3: TGTGCCAGCAGCATACAGGGGACGAACACCGGGGAGCTGTTTTTT.

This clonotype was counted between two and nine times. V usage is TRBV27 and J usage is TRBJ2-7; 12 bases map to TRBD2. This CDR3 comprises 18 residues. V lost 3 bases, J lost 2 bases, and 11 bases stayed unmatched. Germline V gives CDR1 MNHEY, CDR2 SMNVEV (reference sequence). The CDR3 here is CASSFGRLAGVAAYEQYF. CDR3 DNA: TGTGCCAGCAGTTTTGGTCGACTAGCGGGAGTTGCGGCCTACGAGCAGTACTTC.